This TCR beta chain was captured by sequencing in a study of T cells in Graves' hyperthyroidism and ophthalmopathy. General study findings and limits: Most expanded thyroid clonotypes above 0.001 also appeared in blood.

The study excluded patients with uncontrolled infection, other autoimmune disease, pregnancy or lactation. In making diagnoses, clinical symptoms, serum thyroxine and TRAb, thyroid ultrasound and orbital computed tomography were all used. Per the germline V gene, CDR1 is MNHEY and CDR2 is SVGAGI. V dropped 3 bases and J dropped 0 bases, with 9 bases sitting between them. This CDR3 has 15 amino acids. Regarding this clonotype: What it binds is not known.

Researchers took RNA transcripts and amplified the TCR beta CDR3 regions from them. A first-round RT-PCR of the TCR CDR3 used the HTBI primer set. Each CDR3 protein is one row after TCRdb ran MiXCR on the multiplex PCR reads. The table lists a few hundred thousand distinct CDR3 sequences, around 15% of them singletons. Source material: blood. The clonotype was recovered from a woman in her 30s with Graves' ophthalmopathy. The chain recombines TRBV6-5 with TRBJ2-1; D is unclear. The CDR3 DNA sequence: TGTGCCAGCAGTTATTCTAGGTCCTCCTACAATGAGCAGTTCTTC. It is translated as CASSYSRSSYNEQFF.